This entry lists 4 T cell receptor beta chains sequenced from one sample in a study of blood T cell repertoires in COVID-19. Sequencing used immunoSEQ multiplex PCR; TCRdb keeps in-frame clones, though not all of them. Here the sample spans 37,000 or so clones, approximately 91% being singletons. Sequences were obtained from peripheral blood. The receptors were gathered from a human donor in a cohort sampled during active COVID-19.

This chain links TRBV2 with TRBJ1-2; 12 bases are shared with TRBD1. The V and J ends lost 8 bases and 7 bases, in that order; junction bases with no gene match: 8. CDR1 SNHLY and CDR2 FYNNEI come from the germline V gene. This CDR3 spans 14 amino acids. The CDR3 loop is CASVGTGGSGGYTF. CDR3 bases: TGTGCCAGCGTCGGGACAGGGGGCAGTGGTGGCTACACCTTC.

The chain is built from TRBV4-3 and TRBJ2-1, with 12 bases identical to TRBD2. J was trimmed by 0 bases and V by 9 bases; bases with no gene match: 3. CDR1 and CDR2 (germline): LGHNA, YSLEER. The CDR3 covers 15 residues. This CDR3 is CARTSGGPSYNEQFF. The CDR3 DNA reads as TGCGCCAGAACTAGCGGGGGGCCCTCCTACAATGAGCAGTTCTTC.

This chain connects TRBV11-2 to TRBJ2-5; D is ambiguous. Between the trimmed V and J ends, which lost 5 bases and 5 bases, there was a span of 15 bases. There are 14 residues in the CDR3. Per germline, CDR1 SGHAT and CDR2 FQNNGV. CDR3 sequence reads: CASSPPAVMETQYF. CDR3 coding DNA: TGTGCCAGCAGCCCCCCCGCAGTAATGGAGACCCAGTACTTC. Full variable domain (outside the CDR3, taken from reference TRBV11-2 and TRBJ2-5): EAGVAQSPRYKIIEKRQSVAFWCNPISGHATLYWYQQILGQGPKLLIQFQNNGVVDDSQLPKDRFSAERLKGVDSTLKIQPAKLEDSAVYLCASSPPAVMETQYFGPGTRLLVL.

V gene TRBV7-8 combines with J gene TRBJ1-5; unclear D gene. Germline values: CDR1 SGHVS, CDR2 FQNEAQ. This CDR3 contains 15 residues. V was pared by 2 bases and J by 0 bases, with 8 bases between. CDR3 DNA sequence: TGTGCCAGCAGCTTATGGGCAGATAGCAATCAGCCCCAGCATTTT. Encoded protein: CASSLWADSNQPQHF.